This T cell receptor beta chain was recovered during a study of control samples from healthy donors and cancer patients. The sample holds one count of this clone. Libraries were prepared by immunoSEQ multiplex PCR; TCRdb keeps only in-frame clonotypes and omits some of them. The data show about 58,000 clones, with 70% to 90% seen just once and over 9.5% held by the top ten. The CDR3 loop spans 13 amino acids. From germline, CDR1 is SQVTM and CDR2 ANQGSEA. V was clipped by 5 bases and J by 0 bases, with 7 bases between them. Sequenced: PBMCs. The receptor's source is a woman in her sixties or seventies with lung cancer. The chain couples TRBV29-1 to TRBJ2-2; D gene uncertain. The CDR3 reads CSVPQPNTGELFF. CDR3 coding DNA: TGCAGCGTTCCCCAACCGAACACCGGGGAGCTGTTTTTT.